The T cell receptor beta chain described here comes from a study of response to subunit inactivated influenza vaccine. Study conclusions and caveats: Each seasonal influenza vaccination, the authors suggested, recruits few new T cells.

There are 18 residues in the CDR3. V was clipped by 2 bases and J by 3 bases, with 22 bases between them. Germline V gene sequence: CDR1 LGHNA, CDR2 YNFKEQ. TCRdb re-analysed the RT-PCR reads in MiXCR, keeping a single row per CDR3 protein. The table has about 780,000 distinct CDR3 sequences, around 18% seen once. This clonotype was counted only a few times. Antigen specificity is unknown. The sample was PBMCs from blood, taken more than 4 days after vaccination. This sequence originates from a man over 45 who received an inactivated influenza vaccine. The gene calls are TRBV4-2 and TRBJ1-2; D is unresolved. CDR3 residues: CASSQPKTRVLADYGYTF. As DNA, the CDR3 is TGTGCCAGCAGCCAACCCAAAACGAGGGTTTTGGCGGACTATGGCTACACCTTC.